This T cell receptor beta chain was recovered during a study of spatial heterogeneity in lung cancer. Overall study: Raw reads contained each unique TCR and UMI combination more than ten times on average.

Every TCR cDNA molecule carried a tag that served as a unique molecular identifier. TCRdb called the 5' RACE reads again in MiXCR, with one record for every CDR3 protein. This table holds around 89,000 distinct CDR3 sequences, roughly 12% found once. Time point given: sample taken at primary tumor resection. Whole RNA, which was extracted from tumor, nontumor lung tissue or frozen PBMC, was sequenced without any cell sorting. Untreated early-stage non-small cell lung cancer patients, 55 to 85 in total, were the donors. Details on this clonotype: Its antigen is undetermined.

General observations from the study: At tumor resection, ubiquitous expanded TCRs were detected in blood more often than later.

This receptor was taken from a male donor with early-stage non-small cell lung cancer. This specimen was PBMCs, taken at surgery.

The CDR3 DNA reads TGTGCCAGCAGTCCCGGACAGGCCACCGGGGAGCTGTTTTTT. Translated: CASSPGQATGELFF. The chain has TRBV5-4 and TRBJ2-2, with 7 bases lining up with TRBD1. V lost 5 bases to trimming and J lost 4 bases; unmatched junction nucleotides: 5. In germline, CDR1 is SGHNT, CDR2 YYREEE (reference sequence). This CDR3 has 14 residues.